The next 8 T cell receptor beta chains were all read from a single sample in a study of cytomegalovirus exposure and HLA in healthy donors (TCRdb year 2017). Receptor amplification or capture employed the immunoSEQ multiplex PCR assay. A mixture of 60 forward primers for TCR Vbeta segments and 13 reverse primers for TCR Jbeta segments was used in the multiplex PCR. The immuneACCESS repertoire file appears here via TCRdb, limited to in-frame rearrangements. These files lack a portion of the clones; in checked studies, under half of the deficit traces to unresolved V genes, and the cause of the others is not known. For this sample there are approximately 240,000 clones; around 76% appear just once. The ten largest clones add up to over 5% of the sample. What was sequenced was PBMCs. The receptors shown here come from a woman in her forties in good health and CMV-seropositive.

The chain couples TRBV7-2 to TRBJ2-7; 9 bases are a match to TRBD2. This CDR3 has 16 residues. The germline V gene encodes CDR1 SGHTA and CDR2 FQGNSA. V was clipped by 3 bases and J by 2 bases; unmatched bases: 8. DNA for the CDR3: TGTGCCAGCAGCTTTGCCTCTAGCGGGGTTACCTACGAGCAGTACTTC. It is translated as CASSFASSGVTYEQYF.

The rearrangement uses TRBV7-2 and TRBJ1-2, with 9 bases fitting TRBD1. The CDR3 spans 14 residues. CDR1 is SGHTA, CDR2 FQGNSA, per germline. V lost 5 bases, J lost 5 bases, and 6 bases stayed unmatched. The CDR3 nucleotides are TGTGCCAGCAGCAACGGGACAGGGAGGTATGGCTACACCTTC. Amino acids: CASSNGTGRYGYTF.

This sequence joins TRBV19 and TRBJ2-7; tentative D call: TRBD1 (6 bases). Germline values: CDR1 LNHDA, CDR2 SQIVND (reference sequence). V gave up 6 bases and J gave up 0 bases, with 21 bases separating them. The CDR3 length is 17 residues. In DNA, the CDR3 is TGTGCCAGTAGAGAAAAGGGGGAAGCCAGAGACTCCTACGAGCAGTACTTC. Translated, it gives CASREKGEARDSYEQYF.

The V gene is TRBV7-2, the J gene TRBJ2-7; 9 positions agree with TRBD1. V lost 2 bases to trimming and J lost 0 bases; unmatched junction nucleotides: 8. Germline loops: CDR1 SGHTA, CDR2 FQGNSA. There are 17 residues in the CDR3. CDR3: CASSLWGQGDSSYEQYF. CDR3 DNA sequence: TGTGCCAGCAGCTTATGGGGACAGGGTGACAGCTCCTACGAGCAGTACTTC.

This chain's CDR3 is CASSFSSLQPQHF. The CDR3 DNA is TGTGCCAGCAGCTTTTCGTCCCTCCAGCCCCAGCATTTT. The chain uses TRBV5-6 and TRBJ1-5, with D uncertain. Germline CDR1 SGHDT, CDR2 YYEEEE. Deletions cut 2 bases from V and 7 bases from J, with 10 bases between. The CDR3 runs to 13 residues. Full variable domain (outside the CDR3, taken from reference TRBV5-6 and TRBJ1-5): DAGVTQSPTHLIKTRGQQVTLRCSPKSGHDTVSWYQQALGQGPQFIFQYYEEEERQRGNFPDRFSGHQFPNYSSELNVNALLLGDSALYLCASSFSSLQPQHFGDGTRLSIL.

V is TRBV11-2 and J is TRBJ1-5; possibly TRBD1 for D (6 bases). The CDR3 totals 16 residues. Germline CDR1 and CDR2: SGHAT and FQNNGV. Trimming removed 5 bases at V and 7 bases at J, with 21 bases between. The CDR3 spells CASSPYLQGRGQPQHF. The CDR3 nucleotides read TGTGCCAGCAGCCCGTATCTACAGGGCAGGGGACAGCCCCAGCATTTT.

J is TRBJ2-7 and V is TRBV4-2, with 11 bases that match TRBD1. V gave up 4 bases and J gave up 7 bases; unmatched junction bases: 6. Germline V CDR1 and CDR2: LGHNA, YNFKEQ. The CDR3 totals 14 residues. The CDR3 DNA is TGTGCCAGCAGCCTAGGACAGGGGGCAGGAGAGCAGTACTTC. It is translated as CASSLGQGAGEQYF.

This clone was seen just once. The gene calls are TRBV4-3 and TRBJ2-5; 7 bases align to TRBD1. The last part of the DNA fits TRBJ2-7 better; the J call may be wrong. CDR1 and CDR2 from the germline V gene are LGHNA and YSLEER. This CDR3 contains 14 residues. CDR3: CASSQGQGVYEQYF. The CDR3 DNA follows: TGCGCCAGCAGCCAAGGGCAGGGGGTCTACGAGCAGTACTTC.